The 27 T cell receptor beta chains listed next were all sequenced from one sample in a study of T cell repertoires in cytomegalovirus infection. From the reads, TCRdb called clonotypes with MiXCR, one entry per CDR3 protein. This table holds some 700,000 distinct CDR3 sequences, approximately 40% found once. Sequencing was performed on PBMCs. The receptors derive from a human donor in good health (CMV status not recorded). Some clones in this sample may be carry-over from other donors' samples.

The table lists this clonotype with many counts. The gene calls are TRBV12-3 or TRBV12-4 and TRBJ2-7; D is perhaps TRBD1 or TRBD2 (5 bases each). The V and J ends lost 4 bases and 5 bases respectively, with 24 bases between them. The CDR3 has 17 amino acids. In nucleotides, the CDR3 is TGTGCCAGCAGTTCCCAAGGGCAGGGACCATACCCCCACGAGCAGTACTTC. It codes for CASSSQGQGPYPHEQYF.

The CDR3 is CATTQGSNYGYTF. The CDR3 region has the DNA TGTGCCACCACACAGGGGAGCAACTATGGCTACACCTTC. The genes are TRBV7-6 and TRBJ1-2, with 7 bases matching TRBD1. The CDR3 is made up of 13 amino acids. Germline trimming cut 10 bases from V and 2 bases from J; bases unmatched to any gene: 7. Germline V gene data show CDR1 as SGHVS and CDR2 as FNYEAQ.

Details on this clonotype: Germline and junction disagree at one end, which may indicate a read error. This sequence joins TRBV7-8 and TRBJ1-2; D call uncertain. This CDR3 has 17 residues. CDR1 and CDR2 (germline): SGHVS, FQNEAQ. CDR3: CASSPRKDGTRGYGSTF. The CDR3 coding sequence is TGTGCCAGCAGCCCGCGCAAGGACGGAACGCGAGGCTATGGCTCCACCTTC.

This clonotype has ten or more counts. DNA of the CDR3: TGTGCCAGCAGCGGCGCCCTCGGAAATCAGCCCCAGCATTTT. It translates to CASSGALGNQPQHF. This chain uses TRBV7-2 with TRBJ1-5; D gene uncertain. The CDR3 is 14 amino acids. CDR1 and CDR2 (germline): SGHTA, FQGNSA. The V gene lost 5 bases and the J gene lost 4 bases, with 12 bases spanning the gap.

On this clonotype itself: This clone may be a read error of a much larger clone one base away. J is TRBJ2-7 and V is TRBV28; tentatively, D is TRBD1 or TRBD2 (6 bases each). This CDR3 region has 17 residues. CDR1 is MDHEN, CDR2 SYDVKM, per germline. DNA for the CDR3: TGTGCCAGCAGTTACCGAGGGCCAGCCGGGGGCTCCTACGAGCAGTCCTTC. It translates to CASSYRGPAGGSYEQSF.

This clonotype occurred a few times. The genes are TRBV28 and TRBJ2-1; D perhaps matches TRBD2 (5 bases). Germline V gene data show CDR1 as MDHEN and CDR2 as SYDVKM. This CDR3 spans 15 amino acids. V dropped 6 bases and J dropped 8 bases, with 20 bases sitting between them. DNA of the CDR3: TGTGCCAGCAGAAAACAGAGGGCCTTGAGTGATGAGCAGTTCTTC. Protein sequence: CASRKQRALSDEQFF.

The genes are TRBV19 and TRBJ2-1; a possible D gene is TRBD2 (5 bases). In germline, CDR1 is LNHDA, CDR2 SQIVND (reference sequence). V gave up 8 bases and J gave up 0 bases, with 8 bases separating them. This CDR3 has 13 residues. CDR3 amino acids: CASGTSSYNEQFF. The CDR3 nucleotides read TGTGCCAGTGGCACTAGCTCCTACAATGAGCAGTTCTTC.

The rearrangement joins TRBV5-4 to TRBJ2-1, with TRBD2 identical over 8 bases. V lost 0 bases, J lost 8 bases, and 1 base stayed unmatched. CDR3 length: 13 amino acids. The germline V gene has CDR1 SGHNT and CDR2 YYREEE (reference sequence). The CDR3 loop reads CASSLGTSYEQFF. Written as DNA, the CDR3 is TGTGCCAGCAGCTTGGGGACTAGCTATGAGCAGTTCTTC.

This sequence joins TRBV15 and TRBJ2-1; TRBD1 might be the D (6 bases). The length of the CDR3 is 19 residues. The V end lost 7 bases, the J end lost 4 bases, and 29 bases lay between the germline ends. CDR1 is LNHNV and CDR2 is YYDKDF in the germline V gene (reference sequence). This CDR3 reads CATNRANVGGLGVYNEQFF. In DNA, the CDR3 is TGTGCCACCAACAGGGCCAACGTGGGCGGACTGGGGGTATACAATGAGCAGTTCTTC.

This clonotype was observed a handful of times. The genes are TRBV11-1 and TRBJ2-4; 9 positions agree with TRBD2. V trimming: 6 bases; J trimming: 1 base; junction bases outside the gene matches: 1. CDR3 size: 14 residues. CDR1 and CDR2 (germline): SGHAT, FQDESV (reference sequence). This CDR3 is CASSTSGAKNIQYF. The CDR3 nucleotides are TGTGCCAGCAGTACTAGCGGGGCCAAAAACATTCAGTACTTC.

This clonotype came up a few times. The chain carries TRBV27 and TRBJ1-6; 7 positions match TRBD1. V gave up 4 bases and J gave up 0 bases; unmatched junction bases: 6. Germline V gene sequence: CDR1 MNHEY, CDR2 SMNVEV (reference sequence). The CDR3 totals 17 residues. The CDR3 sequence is CASSSLQGSSYNSPLHF. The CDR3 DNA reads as TGTGCCAGCAGTTCGCTACAGGGGAGCTCCTATAATTCACCCCTCCACTTT.

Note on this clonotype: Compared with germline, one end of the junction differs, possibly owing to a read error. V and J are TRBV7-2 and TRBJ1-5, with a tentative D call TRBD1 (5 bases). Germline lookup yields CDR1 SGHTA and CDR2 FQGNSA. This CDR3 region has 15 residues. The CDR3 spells CASRTTAVKNQHQNF. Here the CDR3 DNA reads TGTGCCAGCAGAACGACAGCCGTGAAAAATCAGCACCAGAATTTT.

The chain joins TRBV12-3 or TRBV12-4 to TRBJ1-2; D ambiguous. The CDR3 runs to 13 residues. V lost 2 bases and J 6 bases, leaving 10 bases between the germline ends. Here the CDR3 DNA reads TGTGCCAGCAGTTTAACGGCTGGGCATGGCTACACCTTC. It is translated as CASSLTAGHGYTF.

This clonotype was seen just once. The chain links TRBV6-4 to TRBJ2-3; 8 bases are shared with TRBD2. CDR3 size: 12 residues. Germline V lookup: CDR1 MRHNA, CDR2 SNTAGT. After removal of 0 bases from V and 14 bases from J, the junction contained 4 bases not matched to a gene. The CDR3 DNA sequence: TGTGCCAGCAGTGACTCGTCGGGACTAGGGTATTTT. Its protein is CASSDSSGLGYF.

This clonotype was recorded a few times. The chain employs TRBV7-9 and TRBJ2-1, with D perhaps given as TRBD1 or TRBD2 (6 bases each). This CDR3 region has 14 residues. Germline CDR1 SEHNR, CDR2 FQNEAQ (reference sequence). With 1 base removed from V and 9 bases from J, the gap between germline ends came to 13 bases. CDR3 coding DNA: TGTGCCAGCAGCTTAGATACGGGGGCAGCTGAGCAGTTCTTC. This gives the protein CASSLDTGAAEQFF.

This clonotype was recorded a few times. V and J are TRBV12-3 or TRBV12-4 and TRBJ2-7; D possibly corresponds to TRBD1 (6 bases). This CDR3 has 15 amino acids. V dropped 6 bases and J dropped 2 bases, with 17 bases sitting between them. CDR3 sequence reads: CASRAQTGKPYEQYF. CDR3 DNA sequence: TGTGCCAGCAGAGCCCAGACAGGTAAACCCTACGAGCAGTACTTC.

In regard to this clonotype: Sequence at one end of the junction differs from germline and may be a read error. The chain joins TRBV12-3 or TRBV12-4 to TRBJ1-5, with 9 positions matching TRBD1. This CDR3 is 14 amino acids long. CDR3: CACSLGQGTHLLHF. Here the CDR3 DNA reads TGTGCCTGCAGTTTAGGACAGGGGACCCACCTATTGCATTTT.

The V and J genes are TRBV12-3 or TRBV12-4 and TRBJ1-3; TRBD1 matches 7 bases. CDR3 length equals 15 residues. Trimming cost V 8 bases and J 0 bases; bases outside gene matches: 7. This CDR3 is CASLEDRASGNTIYF. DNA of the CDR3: TGTGCCAGCCTGGAAGACAGGGCCTCTGGAAACACCATATATTTT.

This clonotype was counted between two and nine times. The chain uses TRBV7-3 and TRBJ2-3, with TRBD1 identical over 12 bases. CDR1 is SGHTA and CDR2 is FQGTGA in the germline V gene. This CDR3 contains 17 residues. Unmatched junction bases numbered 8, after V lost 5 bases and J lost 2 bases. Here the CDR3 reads CASSPYGTGGSTDTQYF. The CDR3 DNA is TGTGCCAGCAGCCCATACGGGACAGGGGGCTCCACAGATACGCAGTATTTT.

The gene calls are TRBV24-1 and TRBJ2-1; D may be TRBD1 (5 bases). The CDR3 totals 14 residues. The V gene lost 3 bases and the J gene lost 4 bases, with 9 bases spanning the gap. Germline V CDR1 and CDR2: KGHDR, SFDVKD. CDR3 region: CATSDVNRYNEQFF. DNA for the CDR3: TGTGCCACCAGTGATGTGAACAGGTACAATGAGCAGTTCTTC.

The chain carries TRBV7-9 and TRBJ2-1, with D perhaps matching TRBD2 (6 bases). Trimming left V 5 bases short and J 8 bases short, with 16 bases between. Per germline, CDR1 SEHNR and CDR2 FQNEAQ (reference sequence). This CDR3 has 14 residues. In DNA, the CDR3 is TGTGCCAGCAGCCCAGGGTCATGGGGGGATGAGCAGTTCTTC. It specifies CASSPGSWGDEQFF.

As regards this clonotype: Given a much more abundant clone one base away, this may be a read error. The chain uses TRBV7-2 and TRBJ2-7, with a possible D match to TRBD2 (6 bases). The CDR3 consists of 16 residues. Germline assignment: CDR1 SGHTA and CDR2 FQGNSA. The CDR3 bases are TGTGCCAGCAGCTTAGCCCGGTCTAGCGTCTCCTACGAGCAGTCCTTC. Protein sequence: CASSLARSSVSYEQSF.

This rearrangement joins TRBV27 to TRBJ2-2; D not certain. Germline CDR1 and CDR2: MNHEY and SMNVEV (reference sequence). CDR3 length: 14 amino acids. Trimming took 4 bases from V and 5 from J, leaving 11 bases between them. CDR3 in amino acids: CASSSPPRTGELFF. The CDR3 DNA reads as TGTGCCAGCAGTTCCCCCCCCAGGACCGGGGAGCTGTTTTTT.

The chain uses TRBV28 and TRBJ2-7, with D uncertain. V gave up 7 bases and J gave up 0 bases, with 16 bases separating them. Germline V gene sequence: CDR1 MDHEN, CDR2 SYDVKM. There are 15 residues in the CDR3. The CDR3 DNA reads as TGTGCCAGCATCACCTATACGGAAAGCTCCTACGAGCAGTACTTC. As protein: CASITYTESSYEQYF.

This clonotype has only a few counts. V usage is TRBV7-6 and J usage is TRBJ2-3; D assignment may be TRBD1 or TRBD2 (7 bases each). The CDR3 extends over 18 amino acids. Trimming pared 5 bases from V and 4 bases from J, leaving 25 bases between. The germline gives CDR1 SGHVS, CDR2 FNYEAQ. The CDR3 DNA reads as TGTGCCAGCAGCCAAACTTTTCAGGGGGGGGGCCGGGCAGATACGCAGTATTTT. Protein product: CASSQTFQGGGRADTQYF.

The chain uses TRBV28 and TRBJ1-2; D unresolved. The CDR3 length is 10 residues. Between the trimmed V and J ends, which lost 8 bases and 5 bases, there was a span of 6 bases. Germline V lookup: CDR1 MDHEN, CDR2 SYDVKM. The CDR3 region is CASFLYGYTF. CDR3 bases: TGTGCCAGCTTCCTATATGGCTACACCTTC.

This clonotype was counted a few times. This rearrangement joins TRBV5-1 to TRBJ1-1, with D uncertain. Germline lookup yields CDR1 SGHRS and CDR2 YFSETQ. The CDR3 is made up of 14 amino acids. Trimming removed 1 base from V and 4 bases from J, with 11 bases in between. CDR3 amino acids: CASSLTAKGTEAFF. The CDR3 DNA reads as TGCGCCAGCAGCTTGACAGCTAAGGGCACTGAAGCTTTCTTT.